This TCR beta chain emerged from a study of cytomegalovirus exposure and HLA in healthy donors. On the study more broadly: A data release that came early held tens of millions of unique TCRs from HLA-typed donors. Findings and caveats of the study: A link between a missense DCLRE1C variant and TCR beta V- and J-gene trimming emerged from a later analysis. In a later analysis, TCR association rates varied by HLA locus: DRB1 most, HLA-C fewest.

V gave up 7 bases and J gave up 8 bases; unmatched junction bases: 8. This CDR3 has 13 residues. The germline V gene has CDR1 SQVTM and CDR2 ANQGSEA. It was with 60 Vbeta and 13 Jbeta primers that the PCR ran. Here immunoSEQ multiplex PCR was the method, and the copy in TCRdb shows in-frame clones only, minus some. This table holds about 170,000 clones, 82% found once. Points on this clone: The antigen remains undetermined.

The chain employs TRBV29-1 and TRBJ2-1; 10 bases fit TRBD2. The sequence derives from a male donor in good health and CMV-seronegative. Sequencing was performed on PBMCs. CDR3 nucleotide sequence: TGCAGCGCCACTAGCGGGACGTTCTATGAGCAGTTCTTC. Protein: CSATSGTFYEQFF.